Listed below are T cell receptor beta chains from one sample, sequenced in a study of T-cell reconstitution after alpha-beta-depleted transplantation in children. MiXCR was run by TCRdb on the PCR reads, yielding one entry per CDR3 protein. This sample has a few hundred thousand distinct CDR3 sequences, with 43% found just once. Material: PBMCs, obtained before TCRalphabeta/CD19-depleted stem cell transplant. The origin of the receptors is a girl aged 2 to 9 with aplastic anemia, due to receive a stem cell transplant. Each CDR3 is given with its conserved first and last residue. D genes are given only for firm matches. Not all rows give a size; the values are once, few, many and, for expanded clones, a class.

V	J	D	size	DNA	CDR3
TRBV20-1	TRBJ2-2	NA	NA	TGCAGTGCTAGAGGTCGGATGAACACCGGGGAGCTGTTTTTT	CSARGRMNTGELFF
TRBV7-2	TRBJ2-1	NA	many	TGTGCCAGCAGCTTAGGATTGGGAGGAAACAATGAGCAGTTCTTC	CASSLGLGGNNEQFF
TRBV28	TRBJ2-7	NA	few	TGTGCCAGCAGTTTACACCTATCCTACGAGCAGTACTTC	CASSLHLSYEQYF
TRBV7-6	TRBJ2-7	TRBD2	many	TGTGCCAGCAGCCCCGAGGTAGCGGGGGAGCAGTACTTC	CASSPEVAGEQYF
TRBV10-3	TRBJ2-1	TRBD2	NA	TGTGCCATCAGTGAAATACTAGCGGGCAATACCTACAATGAGCAGTTCTTC	CAISEILAGNTYNEQFF
TRBV27	TRBJ2-1	TRBD2	few	TGTGCCAGAAGGCCGTCACGGGGGGTTAATGAGCAGTTCTTC	CARRPSRGVNEQFF
TRBV2	TRBJ1-2	NA	many	TGTGCCAGCCGTTGGAGGGGACAATTCGACTATGGCTACACCTTC	CASRWRGQFDYGYTF
TRBV6-5	TRBJ1-6	TRBD1	NA	TGTGCCAGCAGTTACGACAGGGGGTCGAATTCACCCCTCCACTTT	CASSYDRGSNSPLHF
TRBV15	TRBJ1-4	NA	NA	TGTGCCACCAGCAGAGAGGGGGGGGCTAATGAAAAACTGTTTTTT	CATSREGGANEKLFF
TRBV6-5	TRBJ2-3	NA	NA	TGTGCCAGCAGTTACGGCGGTGCAGATACGCAGTATTTT	CASSYGGADTQYF
TRBV7-9	TRBJ1-2	TRBD1	few	TGTGCCAGCAGCTCGCCAGGGGGTTGGAGCTACACCTTC	CASSSPGGWSYTF
TRBV27	TRBJ2-1	TRBD2	many	TGTGCCAGCAGTTTTCCGGGACTAAACAATGAGCAGTTCTTC	CASSFPGLNNEQFF
TRBV27	TRBJ1-5	NA	NA	TGTGCCAGCAGTTTAACATCCAGGGGCTATCAGCCCCAGCATTTT	CASSLTSRGYQPQHF
TRBV6-1	TRBJ2-1	NA	once	TGTGCCAGCAGTACCGGACAGGAGCAGTTCTTC	CASSTGQEQFF
TRBV3-1	TRBJ2-1	NA	NA	TGTGCCTCCAGCCAAGAATGGGAGTGGGGATCAACAAGCTACAATGAGCAGTTCTTC	CASSQEWEWGSTSYNEQFF
TRBV10-2	TRBJ2-7	TRBD2	NA	TGCGCCAGCACTGTACAGCGGGAGGGGTCCTACGAGCAGTACTTC	CASTVQREGSYEQYF
TRBV20-1	TRBJ2-3	NA	NA	TGCAGTGCCTTGGAATATAGCCTTTACACAGATACGCAGTATTTT	CSALEYSLYTDTQYF
TRBV7-2	TRBJ2-3	NA	NA	TGTGCCAGCAATTTAGGTCGGGAAGATACGCAGTATTTT	CASNLGREDTQYF
TRBV4-1	TRBJ2-7	TRBD2	NA	TGCGCCAGCAGCCAGTCCGGGCGGGAGATGGGCGAGCAGTACTTC	CASSQSGREMGEQYF
TRBV29-1	TRBJ1-3	NA	NA	TGCAGCGTTGTAGGACAGAACTCTGGAAACACCATATATTTT	CSVVGQNSGNTIYF
TRBV12-3/TRBV12-4	TRBJ2-2	NA	NA	TGTGCCAGCAGTTTAAAGAACACCAGGGAGCTGTTTTTC	CASSLKNTRELFF
TRBV25-1	TRBJ2-5	NA	NA	TGTGCCAGCAGTGCGCAGGGGGGGCGGAGAGCAGAGACCCAGTACTTC	CASSAQGGRRAETQYF
TRBV20-1	TRBJ1-2	NA	few	TGCAGTGCTCCGGTGGGGAGGCGCTACACCTTC	CSAPVGRRYTF
TRBV5-1	TRBJ2-7	TRBD2	NA	TGCGCCAGCAGCGCCCGAGGAGGGCAGCGGGACCGTCACGAGCAGTACTTC	CASSARGGQRDRHEQYF
TRBV7-2	TRBJ1-3	TRBD1	NA	TGTGCCAGCAGCCCTGGACAGGGGGCTGGAAACACCATATATTTT	CASSPGQGAGNTIYF
TRBV5-6	TRBJ1-5	NA	NA	TGTGCCAGCAGCTGGCAGGGCAATCAGCCCCAGCATTTT	CASSWQGNQPQHF
TRBV18	TRBJ1-1	NA	NA	TGTGCCAGCTCAGGCATTAACACTGAAGCTTTCTTT	CASSGINTEAFF
TRBV20-1	TRBJ1-2	NA	many	TGCAGTGCTAGGGCCGGAAACTATGGCTACACCTTC	CSARAGNYGYTF
TRBV7-3	TRBJ2-3	TRBD1	few	TGTGCCAGCAGCCCTCGGACAGGGGGCACCAGCACAGATACGCAGTATTTT	CASSPRTGGTSTDTQYF
TRBV27	TRBJ2-7	TRBD2	many	TGTGCCAGCAAAGCGGGAGGGACGGCCTACGAGCAGTACTTC	CASKAGGTAYEQYF
TRBV7-2	TRBJ2-7	TRBD1	NA	TGTGCCAGCAGCACCAGGACAGGGCGGAACGAGCAGTACTTC	CASSTRTGRNEQYF
TRBV5-1	TRBJ2-2	TRBD2	many	TGCGCCAGCAGCTACCTGGGACTAGCGGGAGCGAACACCGGGGAGCTGTTTTTT	CASSYLGLAGANTGELFF